This section outlines one T cell receptor beta chain sequence together with its context. Its antigen is unidentified. A CD45RO-CCR7+CD27+CD95- profile was what naive CD8+ T cells displayed. The data originate from a study of CXCR3-negative and CXCR3-positive naive CD8 T cells. Findings and limits, study-wide: Memory CD8+ cells showed much lower diversity, while both naive subsets displayed comparably high diversity. In naive cells, CXCR3-negative and CXCR3-positive subsets had similar TRBV-TRBJ usage; memory cells differed.

Preparation of TRB cDNA libraries relied on 5' RACE carrying UMI labels. TCRdb derives one entry per CDR3 protein from the 5' RACE reads, leaving out DNA. The sample has about 130,000 distinct CDR3 sequences. The source material was naive CXCR3- CD8+ T cells from blood. Subset defined: CD45RO-CCR7+CD27+CD95- naive CD8+ T cells lacking CXCR3 (TNR3-). This clonotype was obtained from a human donor in good health. Some clones in this sample may be carry-over from other donors' samples.

CDR3 in amino acids: CASSGVSETDYNSPLHF. This chain uses TRBV21-1 with TRBJ1-6; without DNA, the TCRdb call of TRBD1 cannot be checked. TRBV21-1 is designated a pseudogene. The CDR3 is 17 amino acids.